The clone carrying this TCR beta chain has at least ten counts. Its cognate antigen is unknown. The entry originates in a study of prognosis after radiotherapy for stage I lung cancer. The V end was cut by 10 bases, the J end by 3 bases, with 15 bases between. The CDR3 runs to 13 residues. Germline V CDR1 and CDR2: MNHNS, SASEGT. Two-round multiplex PCR on genomic DNA was the method by which TCR beta CDR3 was amplified. TRBV and TRBJ genes each had their own specific primers in first-round PCR. TCRdb independently ran MiXCR on the multiplex PCR reads; one entry per CDR3 protein. The table shows around 63,000 distinct CDR3 sequences, with approximately 26% occurring only once. Collection of peripheral blood, in a volume of around 6.1 milliliters, was performed at each of two time points. General study findings and limits: Gene usage, both TRBV and TRBJ, reportedly differed between patients with metastases and patients without them.

This receptor was taken from a donor older than 45 with non-small cell lung cancer. The specimen comprised PBMCs, sampled before or after stereotactic body radiation therapy (not recorded which). V gene TRBV6-1 combines with J gene TRBJ1-2; D might be TRBD1 (5 bases). The CDR3 region is CATTRAGDYGYTF. The CDR3 nucleotides are TGTGCCACCACCAGGGCGGGTGACTATGGCTACACCTTC.